This entry concerns a single T cell receptor (beta chain). Its antigen is not known. The Oncomine TCR Beta short-read assay was what sequenced the DNA obtained from cultured CD4+ T cells. Genomic DNA was extracted from cultured CD4+ T cells. TCRdb re-derived calls from the PCR reads in MiXCR, one entry per CDR3 protein. The sample holds about 25,000 distinct CDR3 sequences, under 70% seen once. This sample stems from a study of vaccination and CD4 T cells after COVID-19. Points from the study as a whole: Spike mono-reactivity was evident in 304 of the 307 vaccine-specific clones derived from convalescent patients.

Germline V gene lookup returns CDR1 LNHDA and CDR2 SQIVND (reference sequence). V was pared by 4 bases and J by 4 bases, with 7 bases between. The CDR3 covers 12 residues. The treatment here: approximately 9-day PBMC culture with coronavirus spike peptide pools or control peptides (ViraFEST assay). Fresh replacement IL-2 medium substituted for half the medium on days 3 and 7. The sequenced sample was CD4+ T cells from blood, cultured in vitro. This sequence originates from a human donor who had recovered from COVID-19. The genes are TRBV19 and TRBJ1-2, with TRBD1 as a possible D gene (6 bases). Here the CDR3 reads CASSRGPYGYTF. CDR3 bases: TGTGCCAGTAGTAGGGGGCCCTATGGCTACACCTTC.